This T cell receptor beta chain emerged from a study of blood T cell repertoires in COVID-19. Repertoires were generated with immunoSEQ multiplex PCR, while TCRdb's copy carries only in-frame clones and drops some. The sample contains around 150,000 clones, 80% to 90% of which appear only once. Germline CDR1 is GTSNPN and CDR2 is SVGIG (reference sequence). CDR3 length equals 13 residues. Trimming shortened V by 0 bases and J by 7 bases, and 12 bases separated the two germline ends. The clonotype was recovered from a man aged 60 to 69 with acute or convalescent COVID-19. The gene calls are TRBV30 and TRBJ1-1, with D maybe TRBD1 (5 bases). What was sequenced was peripheral blood. This CDR3 reads CAWSVRGTFEAFF. CDR3 nucleotide sequence: TGTGCCTGGAGTGTACGAGGGACTTTTGAAGCTTTCTTT.